The text below deals with one TCR beta chain. Germline CDR1 MDHEN, CDR2 SYDVKM. The CDR3 is 15 residues long. V shed 4 bases, J shed 8 bases, and the junction held 12 bases outside the gene matches. The sample comes from a study of blood T cell repertoires in COVID-19. The wider study: T cells, B-cell-depleted T cells, or PBMCs supplied cDNA or gDNA.

Using immunoSEQ multiplex PCR, the repertoire was profiled, and TCRdb retains in-frame clones only, with some absent. The sample includes about 83,000 clones, about 82% seen only once; the top ten take about 20%. The V and J genes are TRBV28 and TRBJ1-2, with 8 positions matching TRBD1. This receptor was obtained from a woman of 80 years or more in a cohort sampled during active or convalescent COVID-19. The source material was peripheral blood. CDR3 nucleotide sequence: TGTGCCAGCAGTTCCGGGACAGGTTCGGTGAGCGGCTACACCTTC. Translated, it gives CASSSGTGSVSGYTF.